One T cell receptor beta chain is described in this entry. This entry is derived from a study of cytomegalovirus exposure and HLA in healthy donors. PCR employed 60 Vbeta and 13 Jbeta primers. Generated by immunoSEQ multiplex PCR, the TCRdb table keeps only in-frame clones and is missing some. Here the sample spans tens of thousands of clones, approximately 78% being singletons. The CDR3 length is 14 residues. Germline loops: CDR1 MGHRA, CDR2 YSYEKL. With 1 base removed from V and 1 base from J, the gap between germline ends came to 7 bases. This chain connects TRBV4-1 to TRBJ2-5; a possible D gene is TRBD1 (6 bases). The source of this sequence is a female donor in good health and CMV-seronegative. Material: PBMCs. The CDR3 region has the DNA TGCGCCAGCAGCCAAGCGGACAGCCAAGAGACCCAGTACTTC. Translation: CASSQADSQETQYF.